The rows below give T cell receptor beta chains drawn from one sample of a study of shared clonotypes between healthy human individuals. Assay used: immunoSEQ multiplex PCR; TCRdb lists only in-frame clones, some missing. The data hold 2 million to 2.5 million clones, with less than 95% observed a single time. Sequenced: naive CD4+ T cells from PBMCs. The receptors derive from a man between 18 and 29 years old in good health. Some clones in this sample may be carry-over from other donors' samples. Each CDR3 is given with its conserved first and last residue. Expanded clones get a size class; other rows say once, few or many, or leave the size out.

CDR3aa	j_gene	v_gene	abundance
CASSPDHEQYF	TRBJ2-7	TRBV5-1	NA
CASSVAQLAGGGVEQFF	TRBJ2-1	TRBV9	NA
CASSERTSEKSTDTQYF	TRBJ2-3	TRBV9	NA
CAWVTQGAGELFF	TRBJ2-2	TRBV30	NA
CASSLDPGGTDTQYF	TRBJ2-3	TRBV7-9	NA
CASSLGGQGATEQFF	TRBJ2-1	TRBV11-2	once
CASSYPGTVSNQPQHF	TRBJ1-5	TRBV28	NA
CASSPEWADTQYF	TRBJ2-3	TRBV5-1	NA
CASSARQGAYEQYF	TRBJ2-7	TRBV19	NA
CASSQQGARQETQYF	TRBJ2-5	TRBV7-3	NA
CATSEGVRTEAFF	TRBJ1-1	TRBV15	few
CASTPLTGESYNEQFF	TRBJ2-1	TRBV5-1	NA
CASSDLDSLNQPQHF	TRBJ1-5	TRBV6-4	NA
CASSSGTGGFFNYGYTF	TRBJ1-2	TRBV28	NA
CASRDGTNYGYTF	TRBJ1-2	TRBV2	NA
CASSLDRVNTGELFF	TRBJ2-2	TRBV5-1	NA
CASSQRDRQNQPQHF	TRBJ1-5	TRBV4-2	NA
CAWSTGGATDTQYF	TRBJ2-3	TRBV30	once
CASSQDDRDLYGYTF	TRBJ1-2	TRBV4-1	NA
CASSPRQVSAIQYF	TRBJ2-4	TRBV9	NA
CASSSLSGGFYNEQFF	TRBJ2-1	TRBV7-9	NA
CASSSGGAGNTIYF	TRBJ1-3	TRBV28	once
CASSWGMNTEAFF	TRBJ1-1	TRBV27	few
CSVGRVVQETQYF	TRBJ2-5	TRBV29-1	NA
CASEGTGTNQPQHF	TRBJ1-5	TRBV18	NA
CASSPGRRGGSYEQYF	TRBJ2-7	TRBV14	NA
CASSLQPVQTQYF	TRBJ2-5	TRBV28	NA
CASSYSGQGTYEQYF	TRBJ2-7	TRBV6-6	NA
CASSVRTSGRRTGELFF	TRBJ2-2	TRBV7-9	NA
CASSLLTPNTGELFF	TRBJ2-2	TRBV5-1	NA
CASNLTGEPSPLHF	TRBJ1-6	TRBV25-1	NA
CASSRLQGNTEAFF	TRBJ1-1	TRBV6-5	NA
CASSDGPYEQYF	TRBJ2-7	TRBV2	NA
CASSPSGGSAYEQYF	TRBJ2-7	TRBV18	NA
CASSQSGGFNQPQHF	TRBJ1-5	TRBV28	once
CASSQDRASRETQYF	TRBJ2-5	TRBV4-2	NA
CASRIGLSLYGYTF	TRBJ1-2	TRBV2	NA
CASSLNPEQNQPQHF	TRBJ1-5	TRBV5-1	NA
CAISSWTSGSQMTYNEQFF	TRBJ2-1	TRBV10-3	NA
CASSPHGQGEYEQYF	TRBJ2-7	TRBV28	NA
CASHTYGTPRELFF	TRBJ2-2	TRBV28	NA
CASSQIAGGNTGELFF	TRBJ2-2	TRBV5-1	NA
CASSPTGVRVGEQFF	TRBJ2-1	TRBV28	once
CASSVDENGRAEETQYF	TRBJ2-5	TRBV9	once
CASRDSSSYNSPLHF	TRBJ1-6	TRBV6-6	NA